The 7 T cell receptor beta chains reported below all come from one sample, sequenced in a study of a mutant IDH1 vaccine in newly diagnosed glioma. No antigens are known for them. This table comes from immunoSEQ multiplex PCR, and its TCRdb copy is limited to in-frame clones, with some not included. The data hold about 25,000 clones, with 70% observed a single time. The time point is: week 11, during vaccination. With topical imiquimod, each dose of the vaccine consisted of 300 ug of mutant IDH1 20-mer peptide. Source: peripheral blood mononuclear cells (PBMCs), taken from a glioma patient whose treatment included an IDH1 peptide vaccine. The source is a man between 18 and 29 years old with glioma. Some clones in this sample may be carry-over from other donors' samples.

The DNA for the CDR3 is TGTGCCAGCAGCCTCCGACTAGCGGAAAGTGGGACCCAGTACTTC. Its protein is CASSLRLAESGTQYF. The chain carries TRBV4-2 and TRBJ2-5; TRBD2 matches 9 bases. In germline, CDR1 is LGHNA, CDR2 YNFKEQ. V shed 4 bases and J 7 bases; nucleotides not matched to a gene: 10. This CDR3 comprises 15 residues.

This chain connects TRBV4-2 to TRBJ1-3; D is possibly TRBD1 (6 bases). Trimming took 4 bases from V and 4 from J, leaving 14 bases between them. CDR1 LGHNA and CDR2 YNFKEQ come from the germline V gene. This CDR3 comprises 15 residues. The CDR3 sequence is CASSLPGTYGNTIYF. The DNA of the CDR3 is TGTGCCAGCAGCCTACCCGGGACATACGGAAACACCATATATTTT.

The chain has TRBV10-3 and TRBJ2-7; TRBD2 aligns across 10 bases. V dropped 4 bases and J dropped 2; count of bases not matched to a gene: 5. The CDR3 consists of 15 residues. Germline CDR1 is ENHRY and CDR2 is SYGVKD. In DNA form, the CDR3 reads TGTGCCATCAGTGGGACTAGCGGAGGGGCCTACGAGCAGTACTTC. This translates into CAISGTSGGAYEQYF.

The V call is TRBV9, the J call TRBJ1-1; no reliable D call. The V and J ends lost 3 bases and 3 bases respectively, with 6 bases between them. Per the germline V gene, CDR1 is SGDLS and CDR2 is YYNGEE. The CDR3 has 12 residues. The CDR3 region is CASSEGHTEAFF. DNA of the CDR3: TGTGCCAGCAGCGAAGGCCACACTGAAGCTTTCTTT.

J is TRBJ1-1 and V is TRBV18; weak D call: TRBD1 (6 bases). The CDR3 spans 13 residues. CDR1 KGHSH and CDR2 LQKENI come from the germline V gene. With 6 bases removed from V and 7 bases from J, the gap between germline ends came to 15 bases. Here the CDR3 reads CASSRTATDEAFF. For the CDR3, the DNA is TGTGCCAGCTCGAGGACAGCGACCGATGAAGCTTTCTTT.

The chain recombines TRBV18 with TRBJ1-5; no reliable D call. CDR3 length: 19 amino acids. The V end lost 4 bases, the J end lost 0 bases, and 22 bases lay between the germline ends. Germline CDR1 is KGHSH and CDR2 is LQKENI. Here the CDR3 DNA reads TGTGCCAGCTCACAAACACGGGCTTCGCGGGTAGATAGCAATCAGCCCCAGCATTTT. It encodes CASSQTRASRVDSNQPQHF.

This clone has just a few counts. The chain employs TRBV4-2 and TRBJ1-4; 10 bases line up with TRBD1. This CDR3 comprises 17 residues. Germline V lookup: CDR1 LGHNA, CDR2 YNFKEQ. Trimming removed 1 base from V and 7 bases from J; junction bases left unmatched: 9. In nucleotides, the CDR3 is TGTGCCAGCAGCCAAGGAGGGACAGGGGAGCGAGGTGAAAAACTGTTTTTT. Translating gives CASSQGGTGERGEKLFF.